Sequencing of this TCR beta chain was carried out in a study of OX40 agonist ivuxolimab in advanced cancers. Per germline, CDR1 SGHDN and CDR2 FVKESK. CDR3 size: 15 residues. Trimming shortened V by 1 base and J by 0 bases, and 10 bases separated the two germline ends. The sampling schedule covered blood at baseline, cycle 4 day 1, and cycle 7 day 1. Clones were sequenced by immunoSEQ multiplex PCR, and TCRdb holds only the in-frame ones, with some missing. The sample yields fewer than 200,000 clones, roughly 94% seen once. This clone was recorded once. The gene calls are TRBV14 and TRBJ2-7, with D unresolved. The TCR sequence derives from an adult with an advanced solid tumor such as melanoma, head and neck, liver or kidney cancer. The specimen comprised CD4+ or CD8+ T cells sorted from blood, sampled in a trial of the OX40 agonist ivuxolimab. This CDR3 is CASSQAPGSSYEQYF. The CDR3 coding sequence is TGTGCCAGCAGCCAAGCCCCAGGTAGCTCCTACGAGCAGTACTTC.